These T cell receptor beta chains were read from a single sample in a study of T cells in Graves' hyperthyroidism and ophthalmopathy. One entry per CDR3 protein, called by TCRdb with MiXCR from the multiplex PCR reads. The sample has 300,000 to 500,000 distinct CDR3 sequences, over 11% seen once. The sample consisted of blood. These receptor sequences come from a man aged 50 to 59 with Graves' ophthalmopathy. CDR3s include the opening cysteine and the closing phenylalanine or tryptophan. The D gene is left open where the match is weak. Where a row states a size, it is once, few, many or the class of an expanded clone; other rows omit it.

clone size: many
V gene: TRBV30
D gene: NA
J gene: TRBJ1-1
CDR3 protein: CASLRGSTEAFF
CDR3 DNA: TGTGCCAGCCTCCGGGGGAGCACTGAAGCTTTCTTT

clone size: NA
V gene: TRBV12-3/TRBV12-4
D gene: NA
J gene: TRBJ1-6
CDR3 protein: CASRSPSSYNSPLHF
CDR3 DNA: TGTGCCAGCAGGTCCCCCAGCTCCTATAATTCACCCCTCCACTTT

clone size: many
V gene: TRBV2
D gene: NA
J gene: TRBJ1-6
CDR3 protein: CASSEFGPNNSPLHF
CDR3 DNA: TGTGCCAGCAGTGAATTTGGACCCAATAATTCACCCCTCCACTTT

clone size: NA
V gene: TRBV4-1
D gene: NA
J gene: TRBJ2-6
CDR3 protein: CASSQGIARSGANVLTF
CDR3 DNA: TGCGCCAGCAGCCAAGGAATAGCGCGCTCTGGGGCCAACGTCCTGACTTTC

clone size: few
V gene: TRBV14
D gene: NA
J gene: TRBJ1-5
CDR3 protein: CASSQADYQPQHF
CDR3 DNA: TGTGCCAGCAGCCAAGCAGATTATCAGCCCCAGCATTTT

clone size: once
V gene: TRBV7-6
D gene: NA
J gene: TRBJ2-7
CDR3 protein: CASSQRTGSEQYF
CDR3 DNA: TGTGCCAGCAGCCAAAGGACTGGTTCTGAGCAGTACTTC

clone size: few
V gene: TRBV24-1
D gene: NA
J gene: TRBJ2-7
CDR3 protein: CATSSLGYEQYF
CDR3 DNA: TGTGCCACCAGTAGTCTCGGCTACGAGCAGTACTTC

clone size: NA
V gene: TRBV20-1
D gene: TRBD2
J gene: TRBJ2-4
CDR3 protein: CSASLTTPGTSGKWLAKNIQYF
CDR3 DNA: TGCAGTGCTAGTCTCACCACGCCCGGGACTAGCGGGAAATGGCTAGCCAAAAACATTCAGTACTTC

clone size: many
V gene: TRBV28
D gene: NA
J gene: TRBJ1-2
CDR3 protein: CASSLQGRGYTF
CDR3 DNA: TGTGCCAGCAGTTTGCAGGGTCGCGGCTACACCTTC

clone size: many
V gene: TRBV7-9
D gene: NA
J gene: TRBJ2-1
CDR3 protein: CASSLAYNEQFF
CDR3 DNA: TGTGCCAGCAGCCTAGCCTACAATGAGCAGTTCTTC

clone size: NA
V gene: TRBV5-4
D gene: TRBD1
J gene: TRBJ2-7
CDR3 protein: CASSVRDRGSYEQYF
CDR3 DNA: TGTGCCAGCAGCGTCCGGGACAGGGGCTCCTACGAGCAGTACTTC

clone size: many
V gene: TRBV5-1
D gene: NA
J gene: TRBJ2-1
CDR3 protein: CASSLNLGAGGNEQFF
CDR3 DNA: TGCGCCAGCAGCTTGAATCTGGGGGCAGGAGGCAATGAGCAGTTCTTC

clone size: few
V gene: TRBV6-4
D gene: NA
J gene: TRBJ2-3
CDR3 protein: CASSDSDTQYF
CDR3 DNA: TGTGCCAGCAGTGACTCGGATACGCAGTATTTT

clone size: many
V gene: TRBV30
D gene: TRBD2
J gene: TRBJ2-3
CDR3 protein: CAWSLAGGEDTQYF
CDR3 DNA: TGTGCCTGGAGTCTAGCGGGAGGTGAAGATACGCAGTATTTT

clone size: many
V gene: TRBV12-3/TRBV12-4
D gene: TRBD1
J gene: TRBJ1-6
CDR3 protein: CASRTGGNSPLHF
CDR3 DNA: TGTGCCAGCAGGACAGGGGGAAATTCACCCCTCCACTTT

clone size: many
V gene: TRBV7-8
D gene: TRBD1
J gene: TRBJ2-1
CDR3 protein: CASSFLQGNEQFF
CDR3 DNA: TGTGCCAGCAGCTTCCTACAGGGGAATGAGCAGTTCTTC

clone size: many
V gene: TRBV7-9
D gene: TRBD1
J gene: TRBJ1-5
CDR3 protein: CASSASGTGNQPQHF
CDR3 DNA: TGTGCCAGCAGCGCCTCCGGGACAGGGAATCAGCCCCAGCATTTT

clone size: NA
V gene: TRBV27
D gene: TRBD2
J gene: TRBJ2-7
CDR3 protein: CASSLGGVDLDEQYF
CDR3 DNA: TGTGCCAGCAGTTTGGGGGGGGTTGATTTGGACGAGCAGTACTTC

clone size: NA
V gene: TRBV28
D gene: NA
J gene: TRBJ1-1
CDR3 protein: CASQWRNTEAFF
CDR3 DNA: TGTGCCAGTCAGTGGAGAAACACTGAAGCTTTCTTT

clone size: few
V gene: TRBV30
D gene: TRBD2
J gene: TRBJ2-3
CDR3 protein: CAWGLAGFTDTQYF
CDR3 DNA: TGTGCCTGGGGACTAGCGGGATTCACAGATACGCAGTATTTT

clone size: many
V gene: TRBV12-3/TRBV12-4
D gene: TRBD2
J gene: TRBJ2-1
CDR3 protein: CASSFGGGLNNEQFF
CDR3 DNA: TGTGCCAGCAGTTTTGGCGGGGGACTGAACAATGAGCAGTTCTTC

clone size: NA
V gene: TRBV5-1
D gene: TRBD1
J gene: TRBJ1-4
CDR3 protein: CASSQWDRSEKPFF
CDR3 DNA: TGCGCCAGCAGCCAATGGGACAGGAGTGAAAAACCGTTTTTT

clone size: many
V gene: TRBV3-1
D gene: TRBD2
J gene: TRBJ2-3
CDR3 protein: CASSQLAGGAYGTDTQYF
CDR3 DNA: TGTGCCAGCAGCCAACTAGCGGGAGGGGCCTATGGCACAGATACGCAGTATTTT

clone size: few
V gene: TRBV15
D gene: TRBD2
J gene: TRBJ2-7
CDR3 protein: CATSRKVGTTYEQYF
CDR3 DNA: TGTGCCACCAGCAGGAAAGTTGGGACTACCTACGAGCAGTACTTC

clone size: many
V gene: TRBV5-5
D gene: NA
J gene: TRBJ2-3
CDR3 protein: CASSTDAGAQYF
CDR3 DNA: TGTGCCAGCAGCACGGACGCTGGTGCGCAGTATTTT

clone size: many
V gene: TRBV19
D gene: TRBD2
J gene: TRBJ2-2
CDR3 protein: CASSMLGTSEYTGELFF
CDR3 DNA: TGTGCCAGTAGTATGCTTGGGACTAGCGAATACACCGGGGAGCTGTTTTTT

clone size: NA
V gene: TRBV9
D gene: NA
J gene: TRBJ1-5
CDR3 protein: CASCAERGGQPQHF
CDR3 DNA: TGTGCCAGCTGCGCCGAACGGGGAGGCCAGCCCCAGCATTTT

clone size: NA
V gene: TRBV20-1
D gene: NA
J gene: TRBJ2-5
CDR3 protein: CSAPGLTIQETQYF
CDR3 DNA: TGCAGTGCGCCGGGACTGACAATCCAAGAGACCCAGTACTTC